This T cell receptor beta chain derives from a study of beta chain features in type 1 diabetes (dated 2018 in TCRdb). For the wider study: Mean age, gender distribution, total cell number and subset yield did not differ between patients and healthy donors. Across all samples, around 100 million sorted cells were examined, and cell number per subset correlated strongly with RNA yield. The study compared the TCRB repertoires of sorted circulating CD4+ T cell subsets in recently diagnosed type 1 diabetes patients with those in matched healthy donors. Naive and central memory subsets were obtained from all 28 donors, but regulatory and stem cell-like memory subsets were isolated from only 8 patients and roughly eight healthy donors.

The High Capacity cDNA Reverse Transcription Kit was used to reverse transcribe all of the isolated RNA, meaning that expressed TCRB transcripts were what got sequenced. Deep immunoSEQ sequencing was applied to naive, central memory and regulatory T cell samples, giving an average of approximately 3.8 million total reads per sample. Sorted cells were lysed in RLT buffer, and RNA was extracted using DNase-treated RNeasy Micro or Mini kits according to cell number. Each cell subset was processed on its own to prevent cross-contamination, while patient and healthy donor samples were processed together. Using the immunoSEQ multiplex PCR, TCRB sequences were amplified from cDNA into 87-bp fragments spanning the CDR3 region. The amplicons were sequenced using the Illumina HiSeq platform. Under the source paper's analysis protocol: PCR bias was computationally corrected using synthetic template baselines, reads within Hamming distance 2 were collapsed, and singletons that could not be merged were discarded. By aligning reads against IMGT, V, D and J genes, CDR3 length, and insertions or deletions at six rearrangement sites were assigned. Within each subset, clonotype counts were normalized to sorted cell number, and only after that were true diversity and Gini coefficients computed with the tcR R package. Repertoire sharing was quantified using the overlap coefficient calculated on TCRB nucleotide sequences. Out-of-frame TCRB sequences from naive cells were analyzed as a proxy for the pre-selection repertoire. TCRdb obtained this table from immuneACCESS and retained in-frame rearrangements with V and J assigned. These tables miss some clones; where compared with another copy, unresolved V genes account for less than half of the shortfall, and the remainder is unexplained. That table is the source of V, J and clone size, and D and trimming were worked out from the DNA. In this sample the table shows approximately 260,000 clones, 20% of which occur a single time. The biggest ten clones account for about 0.027% of the sample.

About this clone itself: Which antigen it targets is not known. No quality values exist for individual bases; no much larger clone is one base distant.

From the cysteine up to the phenylalanine, the CDR3 has a length of 15 residues. Just CDR3 DNA is preserved here, 45 bases in frame from base 1. CDR1 and CDR2, looked up from the germline V gene (reference sequence), are SGHAT and FQDESV. Ends trimmed: V by 4 bases, J by 3 bases; bases unmatched to a gene: 4. Each donor gave one peripheral blood draw, about 110 mL on average, collected into heparinised tubes. A BD FACSAria II was used to sort naive, central memory, regulatory and stem cell-like memory CD4+ T cells with a panel that included CD45RO, CCR7, CD25, CD127, CD95 and CD27. A purity above 95% was achieved for all sorted populations. PBMCs were isolated right away by Lymphoprep density gradient centrifugation and were stained directly, without culture. So that batch effects would be minimized, each experiment stained and sorted samples in pairs, pairing one healthy donor with one patient. Broad study findings and their caveats: The naive, central memory and regulatory TCRB repertoires appeared to resemble one another more closely among patients than among healthy donors. HLA sub-analyses involved small numbers of individuals, so any influence of HLA type on TCRB rearrangement remained unresolved. A moderate but significant shortening of TCRB CDR3 length was observed in type 1 diabetes patients in all four CD4+ subsets. Shorter templates might be favored by PCR, yet because patient and control samples were amplified and corrected together, any such skew would affect both groups equally. Fewer insertions and more nucleotide deletions at VDJ recombination sites were observed in patients with type 1 diabetes, implying thymic rearrangement abnormalities. Because cDNA was sequenced instead of genomic DNA, activated cells with high expression could be over-represented, although the groups did not differ in activation or CD3 levels.

The receptor was isolated from a woman between 35 and 50 years old with type 1 diabetes. The sequence joins TRBV11-1 to TRBJ2-2; 8 junctional bases match TRBD1. Sequenced sample: naive CD4+ T cells from blood. In the paper's terms, the cell subset or site label means: true naive CD4+ T cells. The CDR3 region: CASSSGQEHTGELFF. The DNA sequence follows: TGTGCCAGCAGCTCGGGACAGGAGCACACCGGGGAGCTGTTTTTT.